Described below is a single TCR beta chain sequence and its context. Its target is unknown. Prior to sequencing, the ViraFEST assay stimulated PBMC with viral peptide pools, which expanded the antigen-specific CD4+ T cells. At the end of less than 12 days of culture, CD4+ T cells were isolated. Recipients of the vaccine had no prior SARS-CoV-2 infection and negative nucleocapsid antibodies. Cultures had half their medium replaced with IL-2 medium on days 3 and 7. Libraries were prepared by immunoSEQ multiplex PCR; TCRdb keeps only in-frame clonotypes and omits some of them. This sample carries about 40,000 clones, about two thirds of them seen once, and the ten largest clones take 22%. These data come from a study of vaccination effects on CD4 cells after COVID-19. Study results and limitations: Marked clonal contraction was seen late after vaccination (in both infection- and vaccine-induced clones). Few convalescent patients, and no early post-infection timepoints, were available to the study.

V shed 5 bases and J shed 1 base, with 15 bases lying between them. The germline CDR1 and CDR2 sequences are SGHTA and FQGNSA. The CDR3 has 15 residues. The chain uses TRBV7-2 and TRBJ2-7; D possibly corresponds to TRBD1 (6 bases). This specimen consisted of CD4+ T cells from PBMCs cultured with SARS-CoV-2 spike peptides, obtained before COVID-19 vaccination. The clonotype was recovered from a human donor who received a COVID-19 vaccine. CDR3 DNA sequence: TGTGCCAGCAGCACATACACAGGGTTGTCCTACGAGCAGTACTTC. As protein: CASSTYTGLSYEQYF.